The clone carrying this TCR beta chain was seen just once. Original handling: By means of reference gene primer amplification, nucleated cell counts were estimated. Profiled with immunoSEQ multiplex PCR; TCRdb holds only in-frame clones, not every one. V and J calls plus clone size are reproduced from that table; the DNA served to infer D and trimming. This sample carries about 130,000 clones, roughly 88% of them seen once, and the ten largest clones take 10%. These data belong to a study of blood T cell repertoires in COVID-19. Whole-study context: Material from acute and convalescent COVID-19 was sourced from the United States, Italy and Spain. T cells, B-cell-depleted T cells, or PBMCs provided the cDNA or gDNA that served as material.

Trimming took 1 base from V and 6 from J, leaving 13 bases between them. CDR1 is SGHAT, CDR2 FQNNGV, per germline. There are 15 residues in the CDR3. The sequencing sample was made of peripheral blood. The source of this sequence is a man aged 50 or older with acute or convalescent COVID-19. The chain recombines TRBV11-2 with TRBJ2-1; D uncertain. The CDR3 spells CASSLGKLLTNEQFF. In nucleotides, the CDR3 is TGTGCCAGCAGCTTAGGAAAACTACTGACCAATGAGCAGTTCTTC.